The 10 T cell receptor beta chains listed next were all sequenced from one sample in a study of beta chain features in type 1 diabetes. cDNA synthesis used the whole RNA isolate, giving expressed TCRB sequences. This table comes from immunoSEQ multiplex PCR, and its TCRdb copy is limited to in-frame clones, with some not included. Of some 250,000 clones detected, about 25% appear once; the ten largest clones hold 4%. The sequenced sample consisted of central memory CD4+ T cells from blood. All receptors derive from a man aged 25-40 years in good health.

The chain combines TRBV18 with TRBJ2-5; unclear D gene. The V end was cut by 3 bases, the J end by 4 bases, with 12 bases between. The CDR3 length is 14 residues. Germline V gives CDR1 KGHSH, CDR2 LQKENI. CDR3 protein: CASSPPGPGETQYF. CDR3 bases: TGTGCCAGCTCACCGCCCGGCCCTGGAGAGACCCAGTACTTC.

The chain has TRBV19 and TRBJ2-1; 7 positions match TRBD2. The germline V gene has CDR1 LNHDA and CDR2 SQIVND (reference sequence). The J segment lost 8 bases and the V segment lost 4 bases, leaving 5 bases of the junction unmatched. The CDR3 contains 13 residues. CDR3 DNA: TGTGCCAGTAGTAAGCTAGCGGTCGATGAGCAGTTCTTC. Amino acids: CASSKLAVDEQFF.

The chain is built from TRBV28 and TRBJ1-2; 10 positions match TRBD1. J was trimmed by 8 bases and V by 4 bases; bases with no gene match: 13. The CDR3 is made up of 16 amino acids. Germline CDR1 is MDHEN and CDR2 is SYDVKM. CDR3 in amino acids: CASSSTGQGTPSGYTF. The CDR3 region has the DNA TGTGCCAGCAGTTCCACGGGACAGGGGACTCCCAGCGGCTACACCTTC.

This clone was observed a few times. DNA for the CDR3: TGTGCCAGCAGTGAAACAAAATCATCAGAGACCCAGTACTTC. Translating gives CASSETKSSETQYF. The J gene is TRBJ2-5, the V gene TRBV2; unclear D gene. CDR1 SNHLY and CDR2 FYNNEI come from the germline V gene. V shed 2 bases and J shed 4 bases, with 11 bases lying between them. The CDR3 is made up of 14 amino acids.

V and J are TRBV5-4 and TRBJ2-4; a possible D gene is TRBD1 (5 bases). The CDR3 has 13 residues. Trimming left V 4 bases short and J 4 bases short, with 9 bases between. Germline V gene lookup returns CDR1 SGHNT and CDR2 YYREEE (reference sequence). CDR3 loop: CASSEKGKNIQYF. For the CDR3, the DNA is TGTGCCAGCAGCGAGAAGGGGAAAAACATTCAGTACTTC.

This clone has only a few counts. Other DNA sequences in the sample encode the same CDR3. This chain links TRBV7-2 with TRBJ2-1; D not resolved. The CDR3 has 15 residues. Germline lookup yields CDR1 SGHTA and CDR2 FQGNSA. V was clipped by 4 bases and J by 0 bases, with 10 bases between them. The CDR3 DNA reads as TGTGCCAGCAGCTCGGATCTAAGCTCCTACAATGAGCAGTTCTTC. This gives the protein CASSSDLSSYNEQFF.

CDR3: CASRPRTSAYEQYF. In nucleotides, the CDR3 is TGTGCCAGCCGTCCGCGGACTTCGGCCTACGAGCAGTACTTC. The chain recombines TRBV5-6 with TRBJ2-7, with D possibly matching TRBD2 (5 bases). The CDR3 is 14 amino acids. Germline CDR1 reads SGHDT; CDR2 reads YYEEEE. V lost 7 bases and J lost 2, with 16 bases in between. The whole variable domain, remainder taken from reference TRBV5-6 and TRBJ2-7, is DAGVTQSPTHLIKTRGQQVTLRCSPKSGHDTVSWYQQALGQGPQFIFQYYEEEERQRGNFPDRFSGHQFPNYSSELNVNALLLGDSALYLCASRPRTSAYEQYFGPGTRLTVT.

V and J are TRBV7-2 and TRBJ2-7; D gene uncertain. This CDR3 spans 14 amino acids. Germline V lookup: CDR1 SGHTA, CDR2 FQGNSA. V was shortened by 2 bases and J by 1 base, with 9 bases between the two germline ends. CDR3 in amino acids: CASSLQAESYEQYF. The CDR3 region has the DNA TGTGCCAGCAGCTTACAGGCAGAATCCTACGAGCAGTACTTC.

V gene TRBV2 combines with J gene TRBJ2-7; a possible D gene is TRBD1 (5 bases). The CDR3 is 15 residues long. The ends were cut back, 7 bases at V and 0 bases at J, with 16 bases in the middle. Germline V gives CDR1 SNHLY, CDR2 FYNNEI. The CDR3 nucleotides read TGTGCCAGCACCGCACAGTTACAGGCCTCCTACGAGCAGTACTTC. It specifies CASTAQLQASYEQYF.

J is TRBJ1-1 and V is TRBV10-3; D is possibly TRBD1 (6 bases). The CDR3 length is 12 residues. CDR1 is ENHRY, CDR2 SYGVKD, per germline. Trimming took 11 bases from V and 4 from J, leaving 14 bases between them. The CDR3 reads CASHYRVTEAFF. For the CDR3, the DNA is TGTGCCTCACATTACAGGGTCACTGAAGCTTTCTTT.